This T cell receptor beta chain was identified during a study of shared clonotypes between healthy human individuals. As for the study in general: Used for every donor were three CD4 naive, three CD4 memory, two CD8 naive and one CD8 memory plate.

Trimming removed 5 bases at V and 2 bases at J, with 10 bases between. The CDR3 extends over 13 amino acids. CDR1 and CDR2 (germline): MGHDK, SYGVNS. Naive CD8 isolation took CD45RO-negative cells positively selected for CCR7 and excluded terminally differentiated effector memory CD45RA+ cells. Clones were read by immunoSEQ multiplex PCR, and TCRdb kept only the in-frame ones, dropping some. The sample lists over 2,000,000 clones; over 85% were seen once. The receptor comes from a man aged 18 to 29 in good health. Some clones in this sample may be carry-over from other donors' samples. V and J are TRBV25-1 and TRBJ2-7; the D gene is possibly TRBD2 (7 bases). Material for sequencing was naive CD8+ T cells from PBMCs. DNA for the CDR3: TGTGCCAGCAGTCCGGGGGGCACCTACGAGCAGTACTTC. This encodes CASSPGGTYEQYF.